Listed below are T cell receptor beta chains from one sample, sequenced in a study of T cell responses to AZD1222 COVID-19 vaccine. Only in-frame clones appear in the TCRdb table, and some are missing; sequencing was by immunoSEQ multiplex PCR. The sample holds about 180,000 clones; 90% are singletons and the top ten take approximately 1.4%. The sample in question was peripheral blood, obtained on day 0 of AZD1222 vaccination. The receptors stem from an adult in good health. Each CDR3 is given with its conserved first and last residue. D genes are given only for firm matches.

TRBV5-1	TRBJ1-3	-	CASSLEFAGLDTIYF
TRBV7-2	TRBJ2-1	-	CASSRRDPLIGQFF
TRBV24-1	TRBJ1-3	-	CATSDLDLTDPRNTIYF
TRBV6-2/TRBV6-3	TRBJ1-2	-	CASSPDGVRDYGYTF
TRBV10-3	TRBJ1-6	TRBD1	CAIGTGDNSPLHF
TRBV6-1	TRBJ1-2	-	CASSELLDYGYTF
TRBV2	TRBJ1-4	TRBD1	CASNQGAREKLFF
TRBV5-4	TRBJ1-2	-	CASSVQGREYGYTF
TRBV7-3	TRBJ1-2	-	CASSLRGGVNYGYTF
TRBV5-1	TRBJ1-4	-	CASSQSPSNQRAQTHNEKLFF
TRBV7-9	TRBJ2-5	-	CASSRTERETQYF
TRBV29-1	TRBJ2-3	TRBD1	CSVRQGALWTDTQYF
TRBV5-1	TRBJ1-1	-	CASSLDGRALTDAFF
TRBV4-3	TRBJ2-7	-	CASSQGKGSEQYF
TRBV7-9	TRBJ2-7	TRBD1	CASSFSGGSFIEQYF
TRBV30	TRBJ1-2	-	CAWSMTLAGYTF
TRBV5-1	TRBJ1-5	-	CASSLGGAGNQPQHF
TRBV4-3	TRBJ1-6	TRBD1	CASSQAGTGFTPLHF
TRBV4-2	TRBJ1-2	-	CASSQGEGDGAYGYTF
TRBV27	TRBJ2-1	-	CASSLGLPSYNEQFF
TRBV11-2	TRBJ1-6	TRBD1	CASSLSVSGQGNSPLHF
TRBV11-3	TRBJ2-2	TRBD1	CASRAGTVTGELFF
TRBV5-1	TRBJ2-1	-	CASSQGSLSSYNEQFF
TRBV2	TRBJ2-7	TRBD1	CASSEQGATYEQYF
TRBV6-4	TRBJ2-3	TRBD2	CASSEASGGAIDTQYF
TRBV4-2	TRBJ2-3	TRBD2	CASSQDPEPSGVPPDTQYF
TRBV6-2/TRBV6-3	TRBJ1-3	-	CASSYRGSSGNTIYF
TRBV9	TRBJ2-2	-	CASSVEFQGSGELFF
TRBV28	TRBJ2-7	TRBD1	CASRRATGIAYEQYF
TRBV2	TRBJ1-1	-	CASSEEWVNTEAFF
TRBV7-2	TRBJ1-1	TRBD1	CASSARIGTGGDTEAFF
TRBV6-1	TRBJ1-5	-	CASSVGGRRKGQPQHF
TRBV7-2	TRBJ1-1	-	CASSFLQADTEAFF
TRBV28	TRBJ1-6	TRBD1	CASSFPTGGSNSPLHF
TRBV19	TRBJ1-1	TRBD1	CASNLQGGNTEAFF
TRBV6-1	TRBJ1-2	-	CASSEYRTQPSYGYTF
TRBV28	TRBJ1-2	-	CATVHPASSGYTF
TRBV4-1	TRBJ2-7	-	CASSLRDGSYEQYF
TRBV6-1	TRBJ2-1	TRBD1	CASSETIGTGFGNEQFF
TRBV2	TRBJ2-7	-	CASSWDNQQYF
TRBV24-1	TRBJ2-5	-	CATSDVQVRGIETQYF
TRBV6-1	TRBJ2-3	TRBD2	CASSEPAGGPDTQYF
TRBV28	TRBJ1-2	TRBD1	CASSLFGQGAWGYTF
TRBV5-5	TRBJ2-7	-	CASSETGTRGYEQYF
TRBV7-6	TRBJ1-4	TRBD1	CASSFRQGGLPNEKLFF
TRBV11-3	TRBJ1-1	-	CASSSSGPAFF
TRBV6-5	TRBJ2-7	-	CASSSVDHYEQYF
TRBV7-8	TRBJ1-2	-	CASSSTGLDYGYTF
TRBV18	TRBJ1-2	-	CASSPSPETNYGYTF
TRBV7-9	TRBJ2-5	-	CASSLAQETQYF
TRBV28	TRBJ1-6	-	CASVGGASLTLHF
TRBV30	TRBJ2-2	-	CAGAGGTGELFF
TRBV7-3	TRBJ2-2	TRBD2	CASSLGGLYTGELFF
TRBV5-1	TRBJ1-2	-	CASSFRGGYTF
TRBV6-2/TRBV6-3	TRBJ1-2	-	CASSPGGKVVSYGYTF
TRBV28	TRBJ1-2	TRBD1	CASSAENPAPWKGQGEYGYTF
TRBV18	TRBJ2-4	TRBD1	CASSPKDRIAKNIQYF
TRBV5-1	TRBJ2-7	-	CASPGRRIEQYF
TRBV23-1	TRBJ2-7	TRBD2	CASGSGGHSREQYF
TRBV15	TRBJ1-2	-	CATSQGANYGYTF